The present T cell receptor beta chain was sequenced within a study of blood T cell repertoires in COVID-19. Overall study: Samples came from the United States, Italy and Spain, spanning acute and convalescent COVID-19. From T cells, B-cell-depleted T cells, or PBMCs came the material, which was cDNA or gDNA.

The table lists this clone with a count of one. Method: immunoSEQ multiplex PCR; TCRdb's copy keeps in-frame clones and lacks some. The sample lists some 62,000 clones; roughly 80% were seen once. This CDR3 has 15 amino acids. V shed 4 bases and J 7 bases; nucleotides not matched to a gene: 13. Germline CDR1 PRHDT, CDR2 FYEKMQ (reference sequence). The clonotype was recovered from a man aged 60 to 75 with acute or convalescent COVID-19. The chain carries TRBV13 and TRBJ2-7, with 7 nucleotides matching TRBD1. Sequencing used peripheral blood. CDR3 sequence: CASSSARQGRNEQYF. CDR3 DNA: TGTGCCAGCAGCTCCGCCCGACAGGGAAGGAATGAGCAGTACTTC.